This entry lists 5 T cell receptor beta chains sequenced from one sample in a study of T-cell memory formation after mild COVID-19. One entry per CDR3 protein, called by TCRdb with MiXCR from the 5' RACE reads. Of some 600,000 distinct CDR3 sequences listed, 17% are singletons. The specimen sequenced was PBMCs or a T cell subset sorted from them (not recorded which). Every receptor here comes from an adult woman who had mild COVID-19 (a few samples of this study predate the infection). Cell type and time point are not known.

This clonotype is a singleton in its sample. The chain has TRBV7-6 and TRBJ2-1; D is possibly TRBD1 (5 bases). CDR3 length equals 16 residues. Trimming shortened V by 3 bases and J by 10 bases, and 22 bases separated the two germline ends. Germline V CDR1 and CDR2: SGHVS, FNYEAQ. The CDR3 spells CASSLQGIGPQSEQFF. The CDR3, as DNA: TGTGCCAGCAGCTTGCAGGGAATAGGGCCTCAAAGCGAGCAGTTCTTC. Together with reference TRBV7-6 and TRBJ2-1, the CDR3 gives the full variable domain: GAGVSQSPRYKVTKRGQDVALRCDPISGHVSLYWYRQALGQGPEFLTYFNYEAQQDKSGLPNDRFSAERPEGSISTLTIQRTEQRDSAMYRCASSLQGIGPQSEQFFGPGTRLTVL.

J is TRBJ1-2 and V is TRBV12-3 or TRBV12-4; D possibly corresponds to TRBD1 (5 bases). This CDR3 contains 13 residues. The V end was cut by 10 bases, the J end by 3 bases, with 15 bases between. CDR3 loop: CAIPAGGDYGYTF. In nucleotides, the CDR3 is TGTGCCATCCCCGCCGGGGGGGACTATGGCTACACCTTC.

V gene TRBV19 combines with J gene TRBJ2-7; 9 bases line up with TRBD2. The germline gives CDR1 LNHDA, CDR2 SQIVND (reference sequence). The CDR3 is 16 amino acids. Trimming at V came to 3 bases and at J to 3 bases, leaving 9 bases not matched to a gene. CDR3 amino acids: CASSIGLAGAFYEQYF. DNA for the CDR3: TGTGCCAGTAGTATCGGCTTAGCGGGAGCCTTCTACGAGCAGTACTTC.

This clonotype was picked up a small number of times. The chain employs TRBV24-1 and TRBJ2-7, with unresolved D. Germline values: CDR1 KGHDR, CDR2 SFDVKD. Trimming shortened V by 6 bases and J by 6 bases, and 14 bases separated the two germline ends. The CDR3 has 13 amino acids. The CDR3 loop reads CATSPGNELEQYF. The CDR3 DNA reads as TGTGCCACCAGTCCCGGTAATGAGCTCGAGCAGTACTTC.

The chain recombines TRBV14 with TRBJ1-1; no firm D call. CDR3 length equals 15 residues. Looked up from germline, CDR1 is SGHDN and CDR2 is FVKESK. The V gene lost 4 bases and the J gene lost 5 bases, with 17 bases spanning the gap. The CDR3 DNA is TGTGCCAGCAGCCGAAACCCGGGGTTGTTAACTGAAGCTTTCTTT. Residues: CASSRNPGLLTEAFF.